This TCR beta chain came from a study of blood T cell repertoires in COVID-19. About the research overall: Both acute and convalescent COVID-19 samples were obtained from the United States, Italy and Spain.

Germline assignment: CDR1 GTSNPN and CDR2 SVGIG (reference sequence). V lost 2 bases to trimming and J lost 7 bases, with 18 bases between them. The CDR3 has 14 amino acids. Seattle's cohort entered during active infection and was followed longitudinally. Authors' data handling: Nucleated cell counts were estimated from reference gene primer amplification. Repertoires were generated with immunoSEQ multiplex PCR, while TCRdb's copy carries only in-frame clones and drops some. The V and J calls and the clone size are those of that table, but D and trimming were determined from the DNA. The sample consists of about 200,000 clones, 85% of them appearing once.

The receptor was isolated from a man between 60 and 75 years old with COVID-19, enrolled during active disease. The sample consisted of peripheral blood. J is TRBJ2-7 and V is TRBV30; possible D gene TRBD2, 5 bases. CDR3 sequence: CAWSSGSTMGEQYF. The CDR3 DNA reads as TGTGCCTGGAGTTCTGGGAGTACGATGGGGGAGCAGTACTTC.